What follows are 17 T cell receptor beta chains derived from one specimen sequenced in a study of cytomegalovirus exposure and HLA in healthy donors. In the PCR, 60 Vbeta and 13 Jbeta primers were used. Repertoires were generated with immunoSEQ multiplex PCR, while TCRdb's copy carries only in-frame clones and drops some. The table shows under 110,000 clones, with approximately 72% occurring only once. Sequenced sample: PBMCs. The receptors come from a woman aged 35 to 49 in good health and CMV-seronegative.

The table lists this clone with a count of one. The chain has TRBV7-8 and TRBJ2-5; 10 bases map to TRBD1. The ends lost 1 base at V and 1 base at J; junction bases unmatched: 6. This CDR3 is built from 17 residues. Per germline, CDR1 SGHVS and CDR2 FQNEAQ. CDR3 loop: CASSLGDRGVLQETQYF. CDR3 nucleotides: TGTGCCAGCAGCTTAGGGGACAGGGGCGTCCTCCAAGAGACCCAGTACTTC.

This clone was recorded only once. The V and J genes are TRBV5-1 and TRBJ2-2; a possible D gene is TRBD1 (5 bases). The CDR3 has 14 residues. The V end lost 4 bases, the J end lost 3 bases, and 10 bases lay between the germline ends. CDR1 SGHRS and CDR2 YFSETQ come from the germline V gene. The CDR3 DNA follows: TGCGCCAGCAGCCACGGCAGGGACACCGGGGAGCTGTTTTTT. Protein sequence: CASSHGRDTGELFF.

The chain couples TRBV7-6 to TRBJ1-1, with no clear D. Per germline, CDR1 SGHVS and CDR2 FNYEAQ. The CDR3 has 13 amino acids. V was pared by 5 bases and J by 2 bases, with 9 bases between. CDR3 DNA sequence: TGTGCCAGCAGCCCGCGCCTAAACACTGAAGCTTTCTTT. Its protein is CASSPRLNTEAFF.

The chain joins TRBV5-1 to TRBJ2-7, with 13 positions matching TRBD2. Germline CDR1 is SGHRS and CDR2 is YFSETQ. V dropped 3 bases and J dropped 4; count of bases not matched to a gene: 1. The length of the CDR3 is 14 residues. This chain's CDR3 is CASSWTSGSYEQYF. The CDR3 DNA sequence: TGCGCCAGCAGCTGGACTAGCGGGAGTTACGAGCAGTACTTC.

The chain is built from TRBV18 and TRBJ2-3; 7 nucleotides align to TRBD2. This CDR3 contains 15 residues. Germline CDR1 is KGHSH and CDR2 is LQKENI. V lost 1 base and J lost 0; bases outside the gene matches: 1. The CDR3 nucleotides are TGTGCCAGCTCACCACGTAGCGGGAGCACAGATACGCAGTATTTT. Translated: CASSPRSGSTDTQYF.

The chain has TRBV6-4 and TRBJ2-6; tentative D call: TRBD2 (5 bases). Trimming shortened V by 5 bases and J by 0 bases, and 11 bases separated the two germline ends. Germline loops: CDR1 MRHNA, CDR2 SNTAGT. CDR3 size: 16 residues. The DNA for the CDR3 is TGTGCCAGCAGTATTACGGGAAACTCTGGGGCCAACGTCCTGACTTTC. As protein: CASSITGNSGANVLTF.

This clone occurred a few times. V gene TRBV18 combines with J gene TRBJ2-7; 15 bases are shared with TRBD2. This CDR3 is 21 amino acids long. Unmatched junction bases numbered 25, after V lost 9 bases and J lost 4 bases. The germline V gene has CDR1 KGHSH and CDR2 LQKENI. The CDR3 here is CARTRGGKPGLAGGTVYEQYF. CDR3 nucleotide sequence: TGTGCCAGGACGAGAGGGGGGAAACCGGGACTAGCGGGAGGAACGGTGTACGAGCAGTACTTC. The entire variable domain, with the rest obtained from reference TRBV18 and TRBJ2-7, is as follows: NAGVMQNPRHLVRRRGQEARLRCSPMKGHSHVYWYRQLPEEGLKFMVYLQKENIIDESGMPKERFSAEFPKEGPSILRIQQVVRGDSAAYFCARTRGGKPGLAGGTVYEQYFGPGTRLTVT.

J is TRBJ2-1 and V is TRBV5-5; possible D gene TRBD2, 6 bases. The CDR3 is 13 residues long. CDR1 and CDR2 from the germline V gene are SGHKS and YYEKEE (reference sequence). Trimming left V 1 base short and J 12 bases short, with 14 bases between. The CDR3 sequence is CASSLSLRERQFF. As DNA, the CDR3 is TGTGCCAGCAGCTTGTCCCTGCGGGAACGGCAGTTCTTC. Based on the CDR3 plus reference TRBV5-5 and TRBJ2-1, the full variable domain is DAGVTQSPTHLIKTRGQQVTLRCSPISGHKSVSWYQQVLGQGPQFIFQYYEKEERGRGNFPDRFSARQFPNYSSELNVNALLLGDSALYLCASSLSLRERQFFGPGTRLTVL.

This chain uses TRBV11-3 with TRBJ2-1, with D maybe TRBD2 (6 bases). Trimming took off 5 bases at V and 4 bases at J, with 12 bases between the two ends. The germline gives CDR1 SGHNT, CDR2 YENEEA. This CDR3 contains 14 residues. This chain's CDR3 is CASSLDGTYNEQFF. The CDR3 DNA reads as TGTGCCAGCAGCCTTGATGGGACTTACAATGAGCAGTTCTTC.

This sequence joins TRBV7-9 and TRBJ1-6, with 8 positions matching TRBD1. Trimming removed 6 bases from V and 9 bases from J; junction bases left unmatched: 7. Germline V CDR1 and CDR2: SEHNR, FQNEAQ (reference sequence). This CDR3 has 14 residues. The CDR3 loop is CASRKTGGFSPLHF. In nucleotides, the CDR3 is TGTGCCAGCAGAAAAACAGGGGGATTTTCACCCCTCCACTTT.

The rearrangement links TRBV9 to TRBJ2-5; 8 nucleotides line up with TRBD2. In germline, CDR1 is SGDLS, CDR2 YYNGEE. Trimming at V came to 4 bases and at J to 5 bases, leaving 7 bases not matched to a gene. This CDR3 is 14 amino acids long. The CDR3 is CASSPRGGSETQYF. Here the CDR3 DNA reads TGTGCCAGCAGCCCCCGGGGGGGATCCGAGACCCAGTACTTC.

J is TRBJ2-3 and V is TRBV2; 8 bases match TRBD2. V trimming: 1 base; J trimming: 0 bases; junction bases outside the gene matches: 6. The CDR3 sequence is 17 residues long. In germline, CDR1 is SNHLY, CDR2 FYNNEI. CDR3 DNA: TGTGCCAGCAGTGAAGGATTAGCGGGGTCAAGCACAGATACGCAGTATTTT. Translating it yields CASSEGLAGSSTDTQYF.

This clone was seen just once. J is TRBJ2-6 and V is TRBV6-5; no clear D. CDR1 is MNHEY and CDR2 is SVGAGI in the germline V gene. This CDR3 is 15 amino acids long. Trimming took 1 base from V and 1 from J, leaving 5 bases between them. The CDR3 region is CASSYYLSGANVLTF. For the CDR3, the DNA is TGTGCCAGCAGTTACTATCTATCTGGGGCCAACGTCCTGACTTTC.

The CDR3 loop reads CASSLEGARSAETQYF. CDR3 DNA: TGTGCCAGCAGTTTAGAGGGGGCGCGGTCGGCAGAGACCCAGTACTTC. The chain carries TRBV9 and TRBJ2-5; TRBD1 aligns across 7 bases. Unmatched junction bases numbered 14, after V lost 5 bases and J lost 4 bases. There are 16 residues in the CDR3. In germline, CDR1 is SGDLS, CDR2 YYNGEE.

The gene calls are TRBV4-2 and TRBJ2-5; D gene uncertain. The closer fit of TRBJ2-7 to the DNA end suggests the J call may be wrong. The germline V gene encodes CDR1 LGHNA and CDR2 YNFKEQ. This CDR3 comprises 12 residues. Here the CDR3 DNA reads TGTGCCAGCAGCCAAGCCCCCCTCGAGCAGTACTTC. Its translation: CASSQAPLEQYF.

V and J are TRBV30 and TRBJ1-3; TRBD1 aligns across 8 bases. CDR1 is GTSNPN and CDR2 is SVGIG in the germline V gene (reference sequence). V lost 0 bases, J lost 8 bases, and 12 bases stayed unmatched. The CDR3 covers 16 residues. This chain's CDR3 is CAWSVGLTDRVYTIYF. The DNA for the CDR3 is TGTGCCTGGAGTGTGGGATTAACGGACAGGGTGTACACCATATATTTT.

The chain combines TRBV30 with TRBJ1-6; D is ambiguous. V lost 1 base to trimming and J lost 14 bases, with 12 bases between them. The CDR3 has 12 amino acids. CDR1 and CDR2 from the germline V gene are GTSNPN and SVGIG (reference sequence). CDR3: CAWSGPPGSLHF. The CDR3 coding sequence is TGTGCCTGGAGTGGACCCCCGGGTTCCCTCCACTTT. The variable domain in full, with the rest retrieved from reference TRBV30 and TRBJ1-6, is SQTIHQWPATLVQPVGSPLSLECTVEGTSNPNLYWYRQAAGRGLQLLFYSVGIGQISSEVPQNLSASRPQDRQFILSSKKLLLSDSGFYLCAWSGPPGSLHFGNGTRLTVT.